Below, one TCR beta chain is given with its context. Germline V gene sequence: CDR1 SGHTA, CDR2 FQGNSA. The V end was cut by 5 bases, the J end by 0 bases, with 10 bases between. The CDR3 length is 15 residues. It was with a sample-barcoded 5' primer and a J-beta primer mix that a second PCR of roughly 6 to 11 cycles was run. TCRdb recomputed calls from the 5' RACE reads with MiXCR, one row per CDR3 protein. The sample lists 600,000 to 1,000,000 distinct CDR3 sequences; about three fifths were seen once. This entry belongs to a study of blood T cells in healthy people across ages. This TCR was sampled from a man between 25 and 39 years old in good health. V gene TRBV7-2 combines with J gene TRBJ2-2; TRBD2 is a possible D gene (6 bases). The source material was blood. The CDR3: CASSRTTSNTGELFF. CDR3 coding DNA: TGTGCCAGCAGCCGGACTACCTCGAACACCGGGGAGCTGTTTTTT.